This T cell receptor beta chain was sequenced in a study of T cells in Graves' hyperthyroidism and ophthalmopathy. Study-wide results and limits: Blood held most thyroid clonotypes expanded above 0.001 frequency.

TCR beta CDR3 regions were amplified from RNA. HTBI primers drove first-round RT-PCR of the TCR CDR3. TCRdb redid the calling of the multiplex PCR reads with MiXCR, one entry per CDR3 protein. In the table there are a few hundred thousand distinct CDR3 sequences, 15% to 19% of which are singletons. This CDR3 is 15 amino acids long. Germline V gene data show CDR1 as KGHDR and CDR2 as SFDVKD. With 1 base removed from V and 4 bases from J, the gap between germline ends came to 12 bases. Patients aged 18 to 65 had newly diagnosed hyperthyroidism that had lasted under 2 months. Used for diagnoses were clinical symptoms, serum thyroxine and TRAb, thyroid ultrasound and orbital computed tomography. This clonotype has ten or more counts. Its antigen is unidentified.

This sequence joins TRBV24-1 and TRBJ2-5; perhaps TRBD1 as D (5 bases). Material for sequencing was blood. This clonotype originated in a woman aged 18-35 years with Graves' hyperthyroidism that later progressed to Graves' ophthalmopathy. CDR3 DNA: TGTGCCACCAGTGATTTAGGGGCATCGCGAGAGACCCAGTACTTC. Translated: CATSDLGASRETQYF.